This T cell receptor beta chain came from a study of Tregs in tolerant kidney transplant recipients. The study, taken as a whole, reports: Nucleotide sequences could not be compared across some patients' samples due to primer changes. Few patients were studied, so findings need validation in larger groups.

This table comes from immunoSEQ multiplex PCR, and its TCRdb copy is limited to in-frame clones, with some not included. The sample lists roughly 66,000 clones, about nine tenths occurring once. Unstimulated Tregs (CD4+CD25+CD127-) and CD4+CD25- non-Tregs were sorted from PBMCs. A word on this clone: The antigen remains unidentified.

The V gene end was trimmed by 6 bases and the J gene end by 2 bases; junction bases not matched to a gene: 4. This CDR3 region has 14 residues. The germline gives CDR1 LNHDA, CDR2 SQIVND (reference sequence). The chain has TRBV19 and TRBJ2-7; 10 bases fit TRBD1. Sample: CD8+ T cells from blood, taken before the transplant. This TCR derives from a human donor who received a combined kidney and bone marrow transplant. The CDR3 here is CASSTGTGAYEQYF. In DNA form, the CDR3 reads TGTGCCAGTAGCACCGGGACAGGGGCCTACGAGCAGTACTTC.